This TCR beta chain originates from a study of T-cell reconstitution after alpha-beta-depleted transplantation in children. The V gene's germline CDR1 is SGHAT and CDR2 FQDESV (reference sequence). The CDR3 runs 17 residues. Losses at the gene ends were 5 bases for V and 2 bases for J; bases not matched to a gene: 10. This clonotype was detected a few times. It was with unique molecular identifiers that the TCRbeta library was prepared. Using its own MiXCR run on the PCR reads, TCRdb lists one record per CDR3 protein. Of about 610,000 distinct CDR3 sequences in the sample, about 10% were seen once. The rearrangement joins TRBV11-1 to TRBJ2-3; 10 bases match TRBD2. The material sequenced was PBMCs from the stem cell graft donor, taken from the stem cell graft. The TCR was taken from a human donor who donated a stem cell graft to a child with acute myeloid leukemia. The CDR3 nucleotides are TGTGCCAGCAGCCCAACAGGGACTAGCGTCATCACAGATACGCAGTATTTT. It translates to CASSPTGTSVITDTQYF.